A single T cell receptor (beta chain) is shown here with its context. This entry belongs to a study of cytomegalovirus exposure and HLA in healthy donors. PCR involved 60 Vbeta and 13 Jbeta primers. Produced via immunoSEQ multiplex PCR; TCRdb's table is partial and in-frame only. In the table there are 65,000 or so clones, 78% of which are singletons. Trimming pared 2 bases from V and 4 bases from J, leaving 6 bases between. This CDR3 has 12 amino acids. CDR1 MNHEY and CDR2 SMNVEV come from the germline V gene (reference sequence). The clonotype comes from a girl between 5 and 17 years old in good health and CMV-seropositive. This chain uses TRBV27 with TRBJ2-7; weak D call: TRBD2 (6 bases). Sequences were obtained from PBMCs. This CDR3 is CASSLGGYEQYF. The CDR3, as DNA: TGTGCCAGCAGTTTAGGGGGGTACGAGCAGTACTTC.